Each of the 4 T cell receptor beta chains below was sequenced from the same sample in a study of beta chain features in type 1 diabetes. Their cognate antigens are unknown. Whole-study findings and limits: Shorter TCRB CDR3s, moderately but significantly so, were found in Type 1 diabetes patients in all four CD4+ subsets.

Expressed TCRB transcripts got sequenced, as all isolated RNA was reverse transcribed. Assay: immunoSEQ multiplex PCR; the TCRdb copy retains only in-frame clones and omits some. The sample lists hundreds of thousands of clones; around 15% were seen once. Material for sequencing was naive CD4+ T cells from blood. The source is a man aged 18 to 30 with type 1 diabetes.

Regarding this clone: Distinct nucleotide sequences in the sample also encode this CDR3. J is TRBJ2-1 and V is TRBV20-1; 9 bases map to TRBD2. V shed 6 bases, J shed 9 bases, and the junction held 3 bases outside the gene matches. CDR1 is DFQATT, CDR2 SNEGSKA, per germline (reference sequence). The CDR3 extends over 11 amino acids. CDR3 nucleotides: TGCAGTGCCGCGACTAGCGGTGAGCAGTTCTTC. This gives the protein CSAATSGEQFF.

This chain links TRBV28 with TRBJ2-7, with D perhaps matching TRBD2 (5 bases). The CDR3 extends over 13 amino acids. Germline CDR1 reads MDHEN; CDR2 reads SYDVKM. V gave up 10 bases and J gave up 0 bases, with 13 bases separating them. This chain's CDR3 is CAIRRGSSYEQYF. The CDR3 nucleotides read TGTGCCATTAGAAGAGGGAGCTCCTACGAGCAGTACTTC.

A few counts support this clone. V usage is TRBV2 and J usage is TRBJ2-6; D might be TRBD1 (6 bases). Germline-derived CDR1 and CDR2 are SNHLY and FYNNEI. V was pared by 8 bases and J by 0 bases, with 11 bases between. The CDR3 runs 15 residues. The CDR3 coding sequence is TGTGCCAGCGGTCAACAGGGCTCTGGGGCCAACGTCCTGACTTTC. The encoded protein is CASGQQGSGANVLTF.

The rearrangement links TRBV7-9 to TRBJ2-7; the D gene is possibly TRBD1 (6 bases). The CDR3 sequence is 14 residues long. Trimming shortened V by 4 bases and J by 4 bases, and 14 bases separated the two germline ends. Per germline, CDR1 SEHNR and CDR2 FQNEAQ (reference sequence). The CDR3 region is CASSSPTGQYEQYF. The CDR3 DNA follows: TGTGCCAGCAGCTCGCCGACAGGACAATACGAGCAGTACTTC.